This TCR beta chain came from a study of T cell clones after liver transplantation. Across the whole study: In this trial, immunosuppression withdrawal was attempted within 2 years of liver transplant. Standard immunosuppression, with no induction, continued until 12-24 months after transplant. Tolerance: complete withdrawal held at least one year, liver enzymes staying within twice normal.

Sorting of unstimulated PBMCs yielded separate CD3+CD4+ and CD3+CD8+ fractions. Trimming left V 3 bases short and J 1 base short, with 5 bases between. The CDR3 totals 13 residues. The germline V gene has CDR1 SGHVS and CDR2 FQNEAQ. In regard to this clone: The sample has other DNA sequences that encode this CDR3 too.

The method was immunoSEQ multiplex PCR; TCRdb's version includes in-frame clones alone and lacks a portion of them. Among more than 65,000 clones, 90% were seen once, and the ten largest hold roughly 2.6%. The origin of this receptor is a human donor who received a liver transplant. Sequenced material: CD4+ T cells from blood, taken before liver transplant. This sequence joins TRBV7-8 and TRBJ2-3, with D uncertain. The CDR3 sequence is CASSFGGTDTQYF. The CDR3 nucleotides read TGTGCCAGCAGCTTTGGTGGCACAGATACGCAGTATTTT.